The 32 T cell receptor beta chains presented below share a single source sample, sequenced in a study of siplizumab effects on memory and regulatory T cells. Sequencing used immunoSEQ multiplex PCR; TCRdb keeps in-frame clones, though not all of them. The data show over 50,000 clones, around four fifths seen once. The sample comprised memory CD4+ T cells sorted from blood. These receptors were taken from a human donor in good health.

This chain uses TRBV20-1 with TRBJ1-4, with D hard to call. From germline, CDR1 is DFQATT and CDR2 SNEGSKA (reference sequence). V was trimmed by 0 bases and J by 7 bases, leaving 0 bases between them. CDR3 length: 10 residues. The CDR3 DNA reads as TGCAGTGCTAGAGATGAAAAACTGTTTTTT. Encoded protein: CSARDEKLFF.

The V gene is TRBV5-1, the J gene TRBJ2-2, with TRBD2 identical over 12 bases. The V and J ends lost 0 bases and 6 bases, in that order; junction bases with no gene match: 12. This CDR3 has 19 residues. Germline V gene sequence: CDR1 SGHRS, CDR2 YFSETQ. The CDR3 DNA follows: TGCGCCAGCAGCTTGGCACTAGCGGGAGGCTCCTACCGGGCCGGGGAGCTGTTTTTT. Protein sequence: CASSLALAGGSYRAGELFF. The full variable domain, rest sourced from reference TRBV5-1 and TRBJ2-2, is KAGVTQTPRYLIKTRGQQVTLSCSPISGHRSVSWYQQTPGQGLQFLFEYFSETQRNKGNFPGRFSGRQFSNSRSEMNVSTLELGDSALYLCASSLALAGGSYRAGELFFGEGSRLTVL.

The rearrangement joins TRBV6-5 to TRBJ1-4, with D perhaps matching TRBD1 (5 bases). CDR1 MNHEY and CDR2 SVGAGI come from the germline V gene. The ends were cut back, 0 bases at V and 4 bases at J, with 9 bases in the middle. CDR3 length: 15 residues. CDR3 in DNA: TGTGCCAGCAGTTACTCGATAGGGGTTAATGAAAAACTGTTTTTT. Translating it yields CASSYSIGVNEKLFF.

This chain links TRBV9 with TRBJ2-5; no definite D call. This CDR3 spans 15 amino acids. CDR1 is SGDLS, CDR2 YYNGEE, per germline. Deletions cut 0 bases from V and 5 bases from J, with 14 bases between. CDR3 sequence reads: CASSVEGRAWETQYF. CDR3 nucleotide sequence: TGTGCCAGCAGCGTAGAGGGCCGGGCCTGGGAGACCCAGTACTTC.

The chain combines TRBV6-6 with TRBJ2-5; D unclear. CDR3 length equals 15 residues. Germline lookup yields CDR1 MNHNY and CDR2 SVGAGI (reference sequence). V lost 0 bases and J lost 7, with 15 bases in between. Written as DNA, the CDR3 is TGTGCCAGCAGTTACTCCCCCATGGCTCCCCCGACCCAGTACTTC. Translating gives CASSYSPMAPPTQYF.

The chain combines TRBV6-1 with TRBJ1-6; a weak D match, TRBD1 (6 bases). This CDR3 has 15 residues. The V end lost 7 bases, the J end lost 14 bases, and 24 bases lay between the germline ends. Germline V CDR1 and CDR2: MNHNS, SASEGT. The CDR3 protein is CASTRNRDGQTALHF. In DNA form, the CDR3 reads TGTGCCAGCACCAGGAACAGGGACGGGCAAACGGCCCTCCACTTT.

The chain uses TRBV5-1 and TRBJ2-5; 8 bases are shared with TRBD1. This CDR3 is built from 13 residues. The V gene end was trimmed by 4 bases and the J gene end by 5 bases; junction bases not matched to a gene: 4. The V gene's germline CDR1 is SGHRS and CDR2 YFSETQ. The CDR3 nucleotides are TGCGCCAGCAGCCACAGGGGGGAGGAGACCCAGTACTTC. Protein product: CASSHRGEETQYF.

This clone appeared a few times. V and J are TRBV5-6 and TRBJ1-1, with 9 bases fitting TRBD1. CDR1 is SGHDT, CDR2 YYEEEE, per germline. V was clipped by 2 bases and J by 10 bases; unmatched bases: 6. The CDR3 contains 13 residues. In DNA form, the CDR3 reads TGTGCCAGCAGCTTCCGATCGGGACAGGGAGCTTTCTTT. This gives the protein CASSFRSGQGAFF.

The chain uses TRBV5-4 and TRBJ2-7; no clear D. The CDR3 is made up of 13 amino acids. Trimming stripped 1 base from V and 2 bases from J, with 7 bases between. Germline values: CDR1 SGHNT, CDR2 YYREEE (reference sequence). Written as DNA, the CDR3 is TGTGCCAGCAGCTTGAAAGGAACCTACGAGCAGTACTTC. It codes for CASSLKGTYEQYF.

This clone was seen a few times. The chain couples TRBV30 to TRBJ1-1; 9 bases fit TRBD1. Trimming cost V 4 bases and J 3 bases; bases outside gene matches: 6. CDR3 length: 14 residues. Germline CDR1 and CDR2: GTSNPN and SVGIG (reference sequence). CDR3 in amino acids: CAWTPGTGYTEAFF. DNA for the CDR3: TGTGCCTGGACCCCCGGGACAGGGTACACTGAAGCTTTCTTT.

The chain uses TRBV11-2 and TRBJ2-1; D is possibly TRBD1 or TRBD2 (6 bases each). The CDR3 has 13 amino acids. Germline V gives CDR1 SGHAT, CDR2 FQNNGV. Trimming left V 3 bases short and J 6 bases short, with 9 bases between. As DNA, the CDR3 is TGTGCCAGCAGCTTCAGGGGAGGCAATGAGCAGTTCTTC. It translates to CASSFRGGNEQFF. The full variable domain, with the rest looked up from reference TRBV11-2 and TRBJ2-1, is EAGVAQSPRYKIIEKRQSVAFWCNPISGHATLYWYQQILGQGPKLLIQFQNNGVVDDSQLPKDRFSAERLKGVDSTLKIQPAKLEDSAVYLCASSFRGGNEQFFGPGTRLTVL.

The genes are TRBV4-1 and TRBJ1-2, with 9 bases aligning to TRBD1. The V segment lost 5 bases and the J segment 5 bases; nucleotides outside the gene matches: 12. This CDR3 comprises 16 residues. Germline assignment: CDR1 MGHRA and CDR2 YSYEKL. The CDR3: CASSGGTGKADYGYTF. CDR3 sequence (DNA): TGCGCCAGCAGCGGGGGGACAGGGAAAGCCGATTATGGCTACACCTTC.

This chain uses TRBV5-1 with TRBJ1-2; D not certain. The CDR3 length is 14 residues. CDR1 is SGHRS, CDR2 YFSETQ, per germline. Between the trimmed V and J ends, which lost 4 bases and 4 bases, there was a span of 14 bases. Written as DNA, the CDR3 is TGCGCCAGCAGCCGTGAGGGTGAAGGCTATGGCTACACCTTC. As protein: CASSREGEGYGYTF.

This clone showed up just a few times. The rearrangement uses TRBV7-8 and TRBJ1-3; a weak D match, TRBD1 (5 bases). V was pared by 7 bases and J by 0 bases, with 16 bases between. The CDR3 loop spans 16 amino acids. Per germline, CDR1 SGHVS and CDR2 FQNEAQ. The CDR3 loop reads CASTPWGGFSGNTIYF. Here the CDR3 DNA reads TGTGCCAGCACCCCCTGGGGGGGGTTCTCTGGAAACACCATATATTTT.

The CDR3 DNA reads as TGTGCCTGGAGTGTACAAGGAAACACCATATATTTT. Encoded protein: CAWSVQGNTIYF. This chain joins TRBV30 and TRBJ1-3; D not certain. Germline CDR1 and CDR2: GTSNPN and SVGIG (reference sequence). The CDR3 totals 12 residues. With 0 bases removed from V and 4 bases from J, the gap between germline ends came to 4 bases.

This clone occurred once. The chain carries TRBV5-1 and TRBJ1-1; D is undetermined. The CDR3 extends over 16 amino acids. V was shortened by 3 bases and J by 2 bases, with 17 bases between the two germline ends. In germline, CDR1 is SGHRS, CDR2 YFSETQ. The CDR3, as DNA: TGCGCCAGCAGCTACCGCGAGCAGGTGGCCAACACTGAAGCTTTCTTT. Its protein is CASSYREQVANTEAFF.

This chain uses TRBV9 with TRBJ2-3; 9 bases map to TRBD2. Per the germline V gene, CDR1 is SGDLS and CDR2 is YYNGEE. The length of the CDR3 is 16 residues. Trimming took 0 bases from V and 5 from J; bases not matched to a gene: 7. CDR3 DNA sequence: TGTGCCAGCAGCGTAGCACTAGCGGGCGGGCGAGATACGCAGTATTTT. It encodes CASSVALAGGRDTQYF.

The chain joins TRBV7-9 to TRBJ1-6, with D hard to call. V gave up 3 bases and J gave up 9 bases, with 12 bases separating them. The CDR3 is made up of 14 amino acids. Germline values: CDR1 SEHNR, CDR2 FQNEAQ (reference sequence). The CDR3 DNA follows: TGTGCCAGCAGCTTGGTCCTGAGCGGTTCACCCCTCCACTTT. Amino acids: CASSLVLSGSPLHF.

This chain connects TRBV18 to TRBJ2-5; no clear D gene. CDR1 and CDR2 (germline): KGHSH, LQKENI. V lost 6 bases to trimming and J lost 0 bases, with 11 bases between them. The CDR3 is 14 amino acids. The CDR3 is CASSAWGNQETQYF. CDR3 sequence (DNA): TGTGCCAGCTCCGCCTGGGGAAACCAAGAGACCCAGTACTTC.

This chain joins TRBV2 and TRBJ2-4; weak D call: TRBD1 (6 bases). There are 16 residues in the CDR3. Trimming took 6 bases from V and 0 from J, leaving 15 bases between them. Germline V gene lookup returns CDR1 SNHLY and CDR2 FYNNEI. The chain's CDR3 is CASSLKGVGAKNIQYF. The DNA for the CDR3 is TGTGCCAGCAGCCTCAAGGGGGTGGGAGCCAAAAACATTCAGTACTTC.

The CDR3 loop is CASRGQDNYGYTF. In DNA form, the CDR3 reads TGTGCCAGCAGGGGACAGGACAACTATGGCTACACCTTC. The rearrangement joins TRBV27 to TRBJ1-2, with 8 bases aligning to TRBD1. V lost 6 bases to trimming and J lost 2 bases; unmatched junction nucleotides: 2. CDR1 and CDR2 from the germline V gene are MNHEY and SMNVEV (reference sequence). This CDR3 spans 13 amino acids.

V is TRBV5-4 and J is TRBJ1-2; TRBD1 aligns across 8 bases. Germline V lookup: CDR1 SGHNT, CDR2 YYREEE (reference sequence). V lost 3 bases to trimming and J lost 7 bases; unmatched junction nucleotides: 8. The CDR3 runs 14 residues. The DNA for the CDR3 is TGTGCCAGCAGCTCACCCGACAGGGGTCTTGGCTACACCTTC. It yields the protein CASSSPDRGLGYTF.

This chain links TRBV5-1 with TRBJ2-1; D call uncertain. The CDR3 runs 13 residues. Trimming removed 1 base from V and 7 bases from J, with 9 bases in between. From germline, CDR1 is SGHRS and CDR2 YFSETQ. The CDR3 DNA reads as TGCGCCAGCAGCTTGCCACAGAGTAATGAGCAGTTCTTC. It translates to CASSLPQSNEQFF.

This clone was detected once. This chain joins TRBV19 and TRBJ2-7; D is ambiguous. CDR1 and CDR2 from the germline V gene are LNHDA and SQIVND (reference sequence). V lost 3 bases and J lost 3, with 18 bases in between. This CDR3 contains 16 residues. CDR3 sequence reads: CASSIFAPGKVYEQYF. The CDR3 DNA is TGTGCCAGTAGTATCTTCGCCCCGGGCAAAGTCTACGAGCAGTACTTC. Using reference TRBV19 and TRBJ2-7 for the parts outside the CDR3, the full variable domain is DGGITQSPKYLFRKEGQNVTLSCEQNLNHDAMYWYRQDPGQGLRLIYYSQIVNDFQKGDIAEGYSVSREKKESFPLTVTSAQKNPTAFYLCASSIFAPGKVYEQYFGPGTRLTVT.

This rearrangement joins TRBV9 to TRBJ2-1; D remains ambiguous. Germline V gene data show CDR1 as SGDLS and CDR2 as YYNGEE. There are 15 residues in the CDR3. Trimming removed 4 bases at V and 9 bases at J, with 20 bases between. The CDR3, as DNA: TGTGCCAGCAGCCAAGTAGGTAAGGGCGTTGGTGAGCAGTTCTTC. This gives the protein CASSQVGKGVGEQFF.

The chain carries TRBV7-3 and TRBJ2-3; no clear D. The CDR3 length is 14 residues. V lost 8 bases, J lost 2 bases, and 14 bases lay in between. Germline lookup yields CDR1 SGHTA and CDR2 FQGTGA. The CDR3 protein is CASPRGVDTDTQYF. CDR3 coding DNA: TGTGCCAGCCCACGTGGGGTAGACACAGATACGCAGTATTTT.

CDR3 protein: CASSAKPGTPDEGRELFF. DNA of the CDR3: TGTGCCAGCAGTGCCAAGCCCGGGACTCCCGATGAGGGCCGGGAGCTGTTTTTT. This chain links TRBV6-4 with TRBJ2-2; D possibly corresponds to TRBD2 (6 bases). Germline loops: CDR1 MRHNA, CDR2 SNTAGT. The CDR3 is made up of 18 amino acids. The V gene lost 4 bases and the J gene lost 9 bases, with 27 bases spanning the gap.

This chain connects TRBV7-2 to TRBJ2-5, with 9 bases lining up with TRBD2. With 2 bases clipped from V and 3 bases from J, the junction kept 7 bases outside the gene matches. Germline V gene lookup returns CDR1 SGHTA and CDR2 FQGNSA. The CDR3 loop spans 16 amino acids. CDR3: CASSLSVASGEETQYF. The CDR3, as DNA: TGTGCCAGCAGCTTAAGCGTGGCTAGCGGGGAAGAGACCCAGTACTTC. The full variable domain, rest sourced from reference TRBV7-2 and TRBJ2-5, is GAGVSQSPSNKVTEKGKDVELRCDPISGHTALYWYRQSLGQGLEFLIYFQGNSAPDKSGLPSDRFSAERTGGSVSTLTIQRTQQEDSAVYLCASSLSVASGEETQYFGPGTRLLVL.

This clone was recorded once. The V call is TRBV7-9, the J call TRBJ1-5; maybe TRBD1 (6 bases). Germline V CDR1 and CDR2: SEHNR, FQNEAQ (reference sequence). This CDR3 has 15 amino acids. Trimming shortened V by 4 bases and J by 0 bases, and 10 bases separated the two germline ends. This CDR3 is CASSWGGFSNQPQHF. The DNA of the CDR3 is TGTGCCAGCAGCTGGGGGGGCTTTAGCAATCAGCCCCAGCATTTT. The full variable domain, in which reference TRBV7-9 and TRBJ1-5 provide the parts outside the CDR3, is DTGVSQNPRHKITKRGQNVTFRCDPISEHNRLYWYRQTLGQGPEFLTYFQNEAQLEKSRLLSDRFSAERPKGSFSTLEIQRTEQGDSAMYLCASSWGGFSNQPQHFGDGTRLSIL.

The chain employs TRBV5-1 and TRBJ2-6, with D perhaps being TRBD1 or TRBD2 (6 bases each). Per germline, CDR1 SGHRS and CDR2 YFSETQ. V was clipped by 4 bases and J by 0 bases, with 14 bases between them. The CDR3 totals 17 residues. This chain's CDR3 is CASSQEGGHSGANVLTF. CDR3 in DNA: TGCGCCAGCAGCCAGGAAGGGGGGCACTCTGGGGCCAACGTCCTGACTTTC.

This clone was observed once. As DNA, the CDR3 is TGCGCCAGCAGCTCGTATGTAGGGGGCGAGCAGTACTTC. Amino acid sequence: CASSSYVGGEQYF. The gene calls are TRBV5-1 and TRBJ2-7; weak D call: TRBD1 (6 bases). CDR3 length: 13 amino acids. CDR1 SGHRS and CDR2 YFSETQ come from the germline V gene. V lost 3 bases and J 6 bases, leaving 13 bases between the germline ends. The variable domain in full, completed from reference TRBV5-1 and TRBJ2-7, reads KAGVTQTPRYLIKTRGQQVTLSCSPISGHRSVSWYQQTPGQGLQFLFEYFSETQRNKGNFPGRFSGRQFSNSRSEMNVSTLELGDSALYLCASSSYVGGEQYFGPGTRLTVT.

Concerning this clone: In the same sample, other DNA sequences code for this CDR3. The J gene is TRBJ1-5, the V gene TRBV27; D gene ambiguous. V was shortened by 6 bases and J by 0 bases, with 6 bases between the two germline ends. Germline V gene data show CDR1 as MNHEY and CDR2 as SMNVEV (reference sequence). The CDR3 has 13 residues. DNA of the CDR3: TGTGCCAGCAGCTCCTATAGCAATCAGCCCCAGCATTTT. Encoded protein: CASSSYSNQPQHF.